This record covers a single TCR beta chain. Its target is unknown. The sample is drawn from a study of cytomegalovirus exposure and HLA in healthy donors. The germline V gene encodes CDR1 SQVTM and CDR2 ANQGSEA. Trimming cost V 8 bases and J 5 bases, with 15 bases left between them. This CDR3 has 12 residues. PCR employed 60 Vbeta and 13 Jbeta primers. The assay was immunoSEQ multiplex PCR, and TCRdb's table has in-frame clones only and misses some. The data contain about 110,000 clones, 70% to 80% of them singletons. Findings and caveats of the study: Some V segments, including TRBV6-2 and TRBV6-3, were excluded as indistinguishable.

The TCR originated in a man between 18 and 29 years old in good health and CMV-seronegative. V usage is TRBV29-1 and J usage is TRBJ2-5; tentatively, D is TRBD1 (6 bases). Sequencing was done on a sample of PBMCs. In DNA form, the CDR3 reads TGCAGCCATACAGGGTTGGCTGAGACCCAGTACTTC. Protein product: CSHTGLAETQYF.